The text below deals with one T cell receptor beta chain. Its antigen is currently unknown. This entry belongs to a study of radiation and T cells in renal cell carcinoma. Points from the study as a whole: Without pretreatment biopsies, baseline tumor clonotype presence was undetermined. In blood, top tumor clones expanded by 2 weeks, shrinking by 4.

Clones were read by immunoSEQ multiplex PCR, and TCRdb kept only the in-frame ones, dropping some. The table records 100,000 to 150,000 clones, over 75% of them present only once. The J segment lost 2 bases and the V segment lost 5 bases, leaving 7 bases of the junction unmatched. The CDR3 consists of 14 residues. CDR1 is SQVTM, CDR2 ANQGSEA, per germline. Time point: blood 2 weeks post-SBRT. Treatment of the sample: 15 Gy SBRT to primary tumor, nephrectomy 4 weeks later. After SBRT, blood was collected at 2 and 4 weeks, plus baseline. The input for sequencing was blood, taken from a patient whose treatment included radiotherapy and nephrectomy. V gene TRBV29-1 combines with J gene TRBJ2-7; 9 nucleotides match TRBD1. The source is a man aged 50-59 years with renal cell carcinoma. DNA for the CDR3: TGCAGCGTTATTAGGGGACAGGGACCCTACGAGCAGTACTTC. Its protein product is CSVIRGQGPYEQYF.